Shown below are 20 T cell receptor beta chains from a single sample sequenced in a study of blood T cell repertoires in COVID-19. Measured with immunoSEQ multiplex PCR; TCRdb has only the in-frame clones, and not every one. Among 85,000 to 110,000 clones listed, around 92% were seen once. Sequenced input: peripheral blood. These receptors came from a woman aged 60-70 years with acute or convalescent COVID-19.

The chain recombines TRBV9 with TRBJ1-2; TRBD1 aligns across 7 bases. The CDR3 sequence is 15 residues long. Trimming cost V 0 bases and J 2 bases; bases outside gene matches: 4. Germline assignment: CDR1 SGDLS and CDR2 YYNGEE. Here the CDR3 DNA reads TGTGCCAGCAGCGTAGACCCAGGGGGGAACTATGGCTACACCTTC. Its translation is CASSVDPGGNYGYTF.

V is TRBV15 and J is TRBJ1-1; 7 bases map to TRBD1. The V gene's germline CDR1 is LNHNV and CDR2 YYDKDF (reference sequence). Trimming at V came to 0 bases and at J to 5 bases, leaving 6 bases not matched to a gene. The CDR3 has 15 amino acids. The CDR3 DNA sequence: TGTGCCACCAGCAGAGATGGAGACAGGGTAACTGAAGCTTTCTTT. Its protein product is CATSRDGDRVTEAFF.

V and J are TRBV28 and TRBJ2-7; no reliable D call. The germline V and J ends were trimmed by 6 bases and 6 bases, with 12 bases remaining between them. The germline V gene encodes CDR1 MDHEN and CDR2 SYDVKM. The CDR3 spans 12 residues. CDR3 coding DNA: TGTGCCAGCAGGAAGAAGAGTGGCGAGCAGTACTTC. It translates to CASRKKSGEQYF. The whole variable domain, filled in from reference TRBV28 and TRBJ2-7, reads DVKVTQSSRYLVKRTGEKVFLECVQDMDHENMFWYRQDPGLGLRLIYFSYDVKMKEKGDIPEGYSVSREKKERFSLILESASTNQTSMYLCASRKKSGEQYFGPGTRLTVT.

J is TRBJ2-7 and V is TRBV28; 7 bases fit TRBD2. After removal of 10 bases from V and 3 bases from J, the junction contained 6 bases not matched to a gene. Germline V CDR1 and CDR2: MDHEN, SYDVKM. The CDR3 sequence is 12 residues long. The CDR3 nucleotides are TGTGCCACCACGGGACTACTCTACGAGCAGTACTTC. It encodes CATTGLLYEQYF. Combining the CDR3 with reference TRBV28 and TRBJ2-7 gives the whole variable domain DVKVTQSSRYLVKRTGEKVFLECVQDMDHENMFWYRQDPGLGLRLIYFSYDVKMKEKGDIPEGYSVSREKKERFSLILESASTNQTSMYLCATTGLLYEQYFGPGTRLTVT.

This chain joins TRBV4-1 and TRBJ1-2; no definite D call. This CDR3 spans 14 amino acids. Per germline, CDR1 MGHRA and CDR2 YSYEKL. With 2 bases removed from V and 5 bases from J, the gap between germline ends came to 12 bases. In nucleotides, the CDR3 is TGCGCCAGCAGCCAAACGTGGGTGACTTATGGCTACACCTTC. It yields the protein CASSQTWVTYGYTF.

V usage is TRBV6-6 and J usage is TRBJ2-1, with no clear D. Germline CDR1 and CDR2: MNHNY and SVGAGI (reference sequence). The CDR3 length is 13 residues. Trimming took off 4 bases at V and 5 bases at J, with 9 bases between the two ends. The CDR3 DNA is TGTGCCAGCAGTTTACCCCCGGACAATGAGCAGTTCTTC. Its protein is CASSLPPDNEQFF.

This clone was counted once. The chain has TRBV11-3 and TRBJ2-3, with a tentative D call TRBD2 (5 bases). Germline CDR1 and CDR2: SGHNT and YENEEA. V dropped 2 bases and J dropped 2 bases, with 11 bases sitting between them. The CDR3 contains 15 residues. CDR3 loop: CASSLWAGDTDTQYF. CDR3 sequence (DNA): TGTGCCAGCAGCTTATGGGCCGGGGACACAGATACGCAGTATTTT.

This clone has only one observation. V usage is TRBV29-1 and J usage is TRBJ2-1, with unresolved D. The CDR3 runs to 11 residues. CDR1 and CDR2 (germline): SQVTM, ANQGSEA. With 3 bases removed from V and 6 bases from J, the gap between germline ends came to 6 bases. The CDR3 protein is CSVDNINEQFF. The DNA of the CDR3 is TGCAGCGTTGACAACATCAATGAGCAGTTCTTC.

The chain is built from TRBV10-3 and TRBJ1-1, with 7 bases fitting TRBD1. The trim removed 6 bases at V and 5 bases at J, leaving 6 bases unmatched. Germline V gene lookup returns CDR1 ENHRY and CDR2 SYGVKD. The CDR3 is made up of 13 amino acids. The CDR3 here is CAIRVTGVTEAFF. The CDR3 DNA reads as TGTGCCATCAGGGTCACAGGGGTTACTGAAGCTTTCTTT.

The rearrangement joins TRBV6-5 to TRBJ2-2; possible D gene TRBD2, 6 bases. Between the trimmed V and J ends, which lost 5 bases and 9 bases, there was a span of 13 bases. Germline V gives CDR1 MNHEY, CDR2 SVGAGI. There are 13 residues in the CDR3. The CDR3: CASSPWRDRELFF. CDR3 DNA sequence: TGTGCCAGCAGTCCATGGCGGGACCGGGAGCTGTTTTTT.

CDR3 in DNA: TGCAGCGCTAACGGCGGGACAGGGGGTCGAGTCGGCTACACCTTC. Protein product: CSANGGTGGRVGYTF. The chain has TRBV29-1 and TRBJ1-2; 11 bases align to TRBD1. Trimming removed 7 bases from V and 8 bases from J; junction bases left unmatched: 15. Germline V gene data show CDR1 as SQVTM and CDR2 as ANQGSEA. There are 15 residues in the CDR3.

This clone has more than one count but fewer than ten. The V and J genes are TRBV19 and TRBJ2-2; 8 nucleotides line up with TRBD2. CDR1 is LNHDA and CDR2 is SQIVND in the germline V gene (reference sequence). V trimming: 4 bases; J trimming: 3 bases; junction bases outside the gene matches: 7. The CDR3 loop spans 16 amino acids. The CDR3, as DNA: TGTGCCAGTAGTAATTTGCGGGGGGAGGACACCGGGGAGCTGTTTTTT. Translating gives CASSNLRGEDTGELFF.

CDR3 DNA sequence: TGTGCCAGCAGTCCCTTGGTGACAGGGGGGATCTATGGCTACACCTTC. It specifies CASSPLVTGGIYGYTF. The chain joins TRBV27 to TRBJ1-2; 9 bases align to TRBD1. The CDR3 has 16 residues. V shed 5 bases and J 4 bases; nucleotides not matched to a gene: 11. Germline V gene sequence: CDR1 MNHEY, CDR2 SMNVEV (reference sequence).

The chain's CDR3 is CASSPRGGRASEQFF. The DNA of the CDR3 is TGTGCCAGCAGTCCCCGAGGCGGGAGGGCATCCGAGCAGTTCTTC. The chain is built from TRBV7-2 and TRBJ2-1, with 9 bases that match TRBD2. The CDR3 runs to 15 residues. Germline-derived CDR1 and CDR2 are SGHTA and FQGNSA. The ends lost 6 bases at V and 10 bases at J; junction bases unmatched: 13.

The rearrangement uses TRBV7-9 and TRBJ1-6; 8 bases agree with TRBD1. Losses at the gene ends were 1 base for V and 10 bases for J; bases not matched to a gene: 9. The CDR3 is 16 residues long. Germline V gene sequence: CDR1 SEHNR, CDR2 FQNEAQ (reference sequence). CDR3 protein: CASSLGTGQDGSPLHF. CDR3 nucleotide sequence: TGTGCCAGCAGCTTAGGAACGGGACAGGATGGCTCACCCCTCCACTTT.

V gene TRBV7-8 combines with J gene TRBJ2-7; 8 bases are shared with TRBD1. The germline CDR1 and CDR2 sequences are SGHVS and FQNEAQ. The junction had 4 bases not matched to a gene; V was cut back by 3 bases and J by 3 bases. The CDR3 is 14 amino acids. The DNA for the CDR3 is TGTGCCAGCAGCTTCCACAGGGGGTTCTACGAGCAGTACGTC. Its protein product is CASSFHRGFYEQYV.

This clone was observed once. The rearrangement links TRBV19 to TRBJ2-2; TRBD2 matches at 8 bases. Unmatched junction bases numbered 10, after V lost 5 bases and J lost 8 bases. CDR1 is LNHDA, CDR2 SQIVND, per germline (reference sequence). The CDR3 has 15 residues. In DNA form, the CDR3 reads TGTGCCAGTAGTCCGCCCGGGACTAGATATGGGGAGCTGTTTTTT. Translated, it gives CASSPPGTRYGELFF.

The chain has TRBV5-4 and TRBJ2-2; tentatively, D is TRBD2 (5 bases). Deletions cut 4 bases from V and 2 bases from J, with 18 bases between. The CDR3 has 17 residues. CDR1 SGHNT and CDR2 YYREEE come from the germline V gene (reference sequence). The CDR3 here is CASSQQLGGGNTGELFF. For the CDR3, the DNA is TGTGCCAGCAGCCAACAGCTGGGCGGAGGAAACACCGGGGAGCTGTTTTTT.

This chain connects TRBV3-1 (or the pseudogene TRBV3-2) to TRBJ2-3; 13 bases agree with TRBD2. This CDR3 region has 19 residues. The germline V gene has CDR1 LGHDT and CDR2 YNNKEL (reference sequence). The J segment lost 5 bases and the V segment lost 4 bases, leaving 15 bases of the junction unmatched. The CDR3 loop is CASSPRTSGRGYYRDTQYF. The CDR3 nucleotides are TGTGCCAGCAGCCCTAGGACTAGCGGGAGAGGGTATTACAGAGATACGCAGTATTTT.

The chain recombines TRBV6-1 with TRBJ2-5; tentative D call: TRBD2 (6 bases). The CDR3 contains 16 residues. Trimming left V 0 bases short and J 5 bases short, with 16 bases between. Germline loops: CDR1 MNHNS, CDR2 SASEGT. The CDR3, as DNA: TGTGCCAGCAGTGAAGCGTCCGGGAGATTCTATGAGACCCAGTACTTC. Translated, it gives CASSEASGRFYETQYF.